One sample yielded the 21 T cell receptor beta chains listed below, sequenced in a study of Graves' ophthalmopathy and Graves' hyperthyroidism (dated by TCRdb to 2016 to 2019). Sequencer: Illumina HiSeq 2000. For repertoire sequencing, TCR beta CDR3 regions were amplified from RNA transcripts. The first round was an RT-PCR using HTBI primers with the Qiagen OneStep RT-PCR kit, and this first round was followed by a second-round multiplex PCR, then size selection and purification. TCRdb reworked the public reads: Q25 trimming with fastp, MiXCR clone assembly, productive beta chains retained. One record per CDR3 amino acid sequence lists the most common genes and DNA. The sample yields 620,000 or so distinct CDR3 sequences; 22% were counted once. The ten top clones hold approximately 7.7% of the sample. The source material was peripheral blood. The source of these receptors is a woman aged 18-29 years with stable Graves' hyperthyroidism. Some clones in this sample may be carry-over from other donors' samples. Donor details come from another sample of the same person, matched by shared clones.

The chain uses TRBV10-2 and TRBJ1-2, with D perhaps matching TRBD1 (6 bases). Germline V CDR1 and CDR2: WSHSY, SAAADI. Trimming shortened V by 6 bases and J by 8 bases, and 19 bases separated the two germline ends. CDR3 length: 14 amino acids. The chain's CDR3 is CASRGGGGVYGYTF. CDR3 bases: TGCGCCAGCAGGGGCGGAGGGGGAGTTTACGGCTACACCTTC.

Ten or more counts support this clonotype. The chain has TRBV29-1 and TRBJ2-5; D is unclear. Trimming pared 4 bases from V and 2 bases from J, leaving 8 bases between. Germline V gene lookup returns CDR1 SQVTM and CDR2 ANQGSEA. This CDR3 is 12 amino acids long. CDR3 bases: TGCAGCGTTGGAGCAGGTCAAGAGACCCAGTACTTC. Translation gives CSVGAGQETQYF.

This clonotype was counted at least ten times. The V and J genes are TRBV12-3 or TRBV12-4 and TRBJ1-1; 8 bases agree with TRBD1. The CDR3 length is 14 residues. V lost 7 bases to trimming and J lost 3 bases; unmatched junction nucleotides: 7. CDR3 amino acids: CASTPGQGDTEAFF. CDR3 sequence (DNA): TGTGCCAGCACCCCAGGACAGGGTGACACTGAAGCTTTCTTT.

V is TRBV20-1 and J is TRBJ2-5; 8 nucleotides agree with TRBD1. The trim removed 6 bases at V and 4 bases at J, leaving 13 bases unmatched. Germline V gives CDR1 DFQATT, CDR2 SNEGSKA (reference sequence). This CDR3 comprises 15 residues. The CDR3 DNA reads TGCAGTGCCAGGACACAAAGACAGGGGTTAGAGACCCAGTACTTC. Translation: CSARTQRQGLETQYF.

The chain employs TRBV10-3 and TRBJ1-6; possible D gene TRBD1, 6 bases. CDR1 ENHRY and CDR2 SYGVKD come from the germline V gene. Trimming left V 4 bases short and J 5 bases short, with 12 bases between. The CDR3 spans 15 residues. In DNA, the CDR3 is TGTGCCATCAGTGTGGGGCAGGGGAATAATTCACCCCTCCACTTT. It specifies CAISVGQGNNSPLHF.

This clonotype has a count of ten or more. The chain carries TRBV12-3 or TRBV12-4 and TRBJ1-2; 8 bases fit TRBD1. This CDR3 region has 14 residues. V was pared by 1 base and J by 3 bases, with 1 base of the junction left unmatched. CDR3 nucleotide sequence: TGTGCCAGCAGTTTAGGGACAGGGTACTATGGCTACACCTTC. This encodes CASSLGTGYYGYTF.

This clonotype was recorded many times. V is TRBV6-1 and J is TRBJ1-5, with D hard to call. The germline CDR1 and CDR2 sequences are MNHNS and SASEGT. V lost 6 bases to trimming and J lost 5 bases, with 11 bases between them. The CDR3 extends over 13 amino acids. The CDR3 sequence is CASSDMGDQPQHF. Written as DNA, the CDR3 is TGTGCCAGCAGCGACATGGGCGATCAGCCCCAGCATTTT.

V usage is TRBV2 and J usage is TRBJ1-1; D might be TRBD1 (5 bases). Germline CDR1 and CDR2: SNHLY and FYNNEI. CDR3 length: 15 residues. The V end lost 5 bases, the J end lost 3 bases, and 16 bases lay between the germline ends. For the CDR3, the DNA is TGTGCCAGCAGTCACGGTCGACAGTGGCACACTGAAGCTTTCTTT. This translates into CASSHGRQWHTEAFF. Complete variable domain (other parts from reference TRBV2 and TRBJ1-1): EPEVTQTPSHQVTQMGQEVILRCVPISNHLYFYWYRQILGQKVEFLVSFYNNEISEKSEIFDDQFSVERPDGSNFTLKIRSTKLEDSAMYFCASSHGRQWHTEAFFGQGTRLTVV.

This clonotype was observed at least ten times. The J gene is TRBJ2-7, the V gene TRBV20-1, with D perhaps TRBD1 or TRBD2 (5 bases each). Per germline, CDR1 DFQATT and CDR2 SNEGSKA (reference sequence). The length of the CDR3 is 15 residues. The V gene lost 0 bases and the J gene lost 2 bases, with 14 bases spanning the gap. In DNA, the CDR3 is TGCAGTGCTAGAGATTTGGGGGTCTCCACCTACGAGCAGTACTTC. It translates to CSARDLGVSTYEQYF.

This clonotype was seen many times. V usage is TRBV7-8 and J usage is TRBJ2-1; TRBD2 might be the D (5 bases). The CDR3 totals 16 residues. The germline gives CDR1 SGHVS, CDR2 FQNEAQ. The V end was cut by 3 bases, the J end by 1 base, with 13 bases between. In DNA, the CDR3 is TGTGCCAGCAGCTTCGGGATAATGACGTCCTACAATGAGCAGTTCTTC. Its protein product is CASSFGIMTSYNEQFF.

The CDR3 spells CASSAHIDQPQHF. The DNA for the CDR3 is TGTGCCAGCAGTGCGCACATAGATCAGCCCCAGCATTTT. The chain recombines TRBV6-1 with TRBJ1-5; D gene uncertain. Germline CDR1 MNHNS, CDR2 SASEGT. The V gene lost 4 bases and the J gene lost 5 bases, with 9 bases spanning the gap. The CDR3 is 13 amino acids.

The gene calls are TRBV5-1 and TRBJ2-5; 12 bases agree with TRBD2. Germline V lookup: CDR1 SGHRS, CDR2 YFSETQ. Trimming cost V 2 bases and J 2 bases; bases outside gene matches: 4. This CDR3 region has 16 residues. Here the CDR3 DNA reads TGCGCCAGCAGCTTCGGGACTAGCGGGCTACAAGAGACCCAGTACTTC. It is translated as CASSFGTSGLQETQYF.

This clonotype has at least ten counts. V is TRBV27 and J is TRBJ1-1; D uncertain. The germline V and J ends were trimmed by 2 bases and 0 bases, with 10 bases remaining between them. This CDR3 spans 15 amino acids. CDR1 is MNHEY and CDR2 is SMNVEV in the germline V gene (reference sequence). The CDR3 reads CASSLDNNMNTEAFF. Written as DNA, the CDR3 is TGTGCCAGCAGTTTAGACAACAACATGAACACTGAAGCTTTCTTT.

Ten or more counts support this clonotype. The chain joins TRBV19 to TRBJ1-1, with 7 nucleotides matching TRBD1. CDR1 and CDR2 (germline): LNHDA, SQIVND (reference sequence). The junction had 2 bases not matched to a gene; V was cut back by 4 bases and J by 0 bases. The CDR3 runs to 14 residues. The CDR3 DNA reads as TGTGCCAGTAGTAAAGGGGGCCTGAACACTGAAGCTTTCTTT. The encoded protein is CASSKGGLNTEAFF.

Ten or more counts support this clonotype. The gene calls are TRBV6-2 or TRBV6-3 and TRBJ1-5, with D perhaps matching TRBD1 (5 bases). The CDR3 consists of 15 residues. Trimming pared 2 bases from V and 1 base from J, leaving 9 bases between. Germline lookup yields CDR1 MNHEY and CDR2 SVGEGT. This chain's CDR3 is CASSYPGGSNQPQHF. In nucleotides, the CDR3 is TGTGCCAGCAGTTACCCTGGGGGGAGCAATCAGCCCCAGCATTTT.

Ten or more counts support this clonotype. The rearrangement links TRBV13 to TRBJ1-2, with a weak D call TRBD1 (5 bases). Germline CDR1 reads PRHDT; CDR2 reads FYEKMQ (reference sequence). The CDR3 is 13 amino acids. V was cut by 4 bases and J by 8 bases, with 14 bases left in between. CDR3 residues: CASSWGTEWGYTF. The CDR3 nucleotides are TGTGCCAGCAGCTGGGGGACGGAATGGGGCTACACCTTC.

This clonotype was found many times. The rearrangement links TRBV11-1 to TRBJ2-5; 8 nucleotides agree with TRBD2. Germline values: CDR1 SGHAT, CDR2 FQDESV (reference sequence). The V and J ends lost 5 bases and 3 bases, in that order; junction bases with no gene match: 14. The CDR3 covers 17 residues. The DNA for the CDR3 is TGTGCCAGCAGCACGAGGGGCGCGGGGGGATGGGAAGAGACCCAGTACTTC. Its protein is CASSTRGAGGWEETQYF.

In this sample, this clonotype turned up many times. The V call is TRBV11-2, the J call TRBJ2-2, with 11 bases fitting TRBD2. The CDR3 is made up of 17 amino acids. After removal of 5 bases from V and 0 bases from J, the junction contained 5 bases not matched to a gene. Germline assignment: CDR1 SGHAT and CDR2 FQNNGV. The CDR3 DNA sequence: TGTGCCAGCAGCGGAACTAGCGGGAGAGCGAACACCGGGGAGCTGTTTTTT. Protein product: CASSGTSGRANTGELFF.

To note about this clonotype: Compared with germline, one end of the junction differs, possibly owing to a read error. This chain uses TRBV12-3 or TRBV12-4 with TRBJ2-4; TRBD2 is a possible D gene (5 bases). CDR3 length: 15 residues. The chain's CDR3 is CASTVRSLAKNIKYF. CDR3 coding DNA: TGTGCCAGCACAGTACGGTCCCTAGCCAAAAACATTAAGTACTTC.

This clonotype was seen at least ten times. This chain connects TRBV9 to TRBJ2-4; D not certain. The CDR3 is made up of 14 amino acids. V dropped 0 bases and J dropped 6 bases, with 10 bases sitting between them. CDR1 and CDR2 (germline): SGDLS, YYNGEE. The DNA for the CDR3 is TGTGCCAGCAGCGTAGGAAGTCCGGGAAACATTCAGTACTTC. It is translated as CASSVGSPGNIQYF.

The V call is TRBV28, the J call TRBJ2-7; 14 nucleotides match TRBD2. Losses at the gene ends were 7 bases for V and 3 bases for J; bases not matched to a gene: 5. The V gene's germline CDR1 is MDHEN and CDR2 SYDVKM. The CDR3 is made up of 15 amino acids. The CDR3 DNA reads TGTGCCAGCAAGACTAGCGGGAGGGCACTCTACGAGCAGTACTTC. Encoded protein: CASKTSGRALYEQYF.